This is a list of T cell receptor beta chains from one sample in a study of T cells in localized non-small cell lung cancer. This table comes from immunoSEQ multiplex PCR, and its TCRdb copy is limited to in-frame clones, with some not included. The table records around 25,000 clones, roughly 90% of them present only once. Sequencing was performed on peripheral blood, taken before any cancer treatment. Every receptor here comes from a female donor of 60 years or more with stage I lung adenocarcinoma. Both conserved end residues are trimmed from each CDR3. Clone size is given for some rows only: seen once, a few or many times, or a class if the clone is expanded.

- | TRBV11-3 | ASSPMVSPRLYGYT
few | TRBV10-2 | ASSESSGAYNEQF
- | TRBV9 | ASSVGLVTSGNTIY
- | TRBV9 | ASSVGIRREQY
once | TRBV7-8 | ASSLFGYYSNQPQH
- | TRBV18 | ASSPREAEAF
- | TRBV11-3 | ASSLSGTEAF
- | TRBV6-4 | ASSGPGWPQH
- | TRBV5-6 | ASSPGQGDYGYT
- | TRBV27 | ASSRSGVYNEQF
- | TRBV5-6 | ASSMWPGNTIY
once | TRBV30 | ASQTGNTIY
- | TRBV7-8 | ASSLAGLSPGYGYT
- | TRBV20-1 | SAPTGERAF
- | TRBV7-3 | ASSPQGYYNEQF
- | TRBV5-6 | ASSWFGQGFNEQY
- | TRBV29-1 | SVDRDRYGYT
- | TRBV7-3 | ASSPHPTASYGYT
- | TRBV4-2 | ASSPRGNRDTEAF
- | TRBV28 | ASGTSGSLYEQY
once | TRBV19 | ASSISGAGAEQY
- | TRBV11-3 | ASSRGRGNQGETQY
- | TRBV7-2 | ASSLRTRGPTQETQY
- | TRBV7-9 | ASRGESGTENTGELF
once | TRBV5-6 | ASSLFGEYTIY
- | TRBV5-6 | ASSGPRNQPQH
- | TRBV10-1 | ASSEPGEFEQF
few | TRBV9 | ASSGSENYNEQF
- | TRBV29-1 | SVVRDRGLGEQY
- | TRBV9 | ASSPYSGGQDEQY
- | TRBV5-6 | ASSLYSRAYEQY
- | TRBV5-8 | ASTRTGVVEQY
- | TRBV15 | ATSRDPGQGNYGYT
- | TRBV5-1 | ASSLVATEGYT
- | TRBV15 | ATSLFSGRAYNEQF